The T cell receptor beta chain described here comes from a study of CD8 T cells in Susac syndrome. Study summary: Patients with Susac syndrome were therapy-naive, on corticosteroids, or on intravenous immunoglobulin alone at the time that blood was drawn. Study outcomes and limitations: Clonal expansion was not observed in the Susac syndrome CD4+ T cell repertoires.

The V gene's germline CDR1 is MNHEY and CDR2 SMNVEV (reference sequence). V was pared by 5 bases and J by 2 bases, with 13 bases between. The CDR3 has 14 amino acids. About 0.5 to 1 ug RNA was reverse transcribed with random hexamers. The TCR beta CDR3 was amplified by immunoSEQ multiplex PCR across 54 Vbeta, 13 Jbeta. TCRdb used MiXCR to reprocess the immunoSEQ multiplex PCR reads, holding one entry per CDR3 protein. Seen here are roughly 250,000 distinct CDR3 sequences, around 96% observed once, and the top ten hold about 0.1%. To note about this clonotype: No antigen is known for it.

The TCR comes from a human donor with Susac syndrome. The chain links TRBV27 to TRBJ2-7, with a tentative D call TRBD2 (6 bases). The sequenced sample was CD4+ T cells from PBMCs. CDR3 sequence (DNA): TGTGCCAGCAGTAGTATTGCGGGGCCCTACGAGCAGTACTTC. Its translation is CASSSIAGPYEQYF.